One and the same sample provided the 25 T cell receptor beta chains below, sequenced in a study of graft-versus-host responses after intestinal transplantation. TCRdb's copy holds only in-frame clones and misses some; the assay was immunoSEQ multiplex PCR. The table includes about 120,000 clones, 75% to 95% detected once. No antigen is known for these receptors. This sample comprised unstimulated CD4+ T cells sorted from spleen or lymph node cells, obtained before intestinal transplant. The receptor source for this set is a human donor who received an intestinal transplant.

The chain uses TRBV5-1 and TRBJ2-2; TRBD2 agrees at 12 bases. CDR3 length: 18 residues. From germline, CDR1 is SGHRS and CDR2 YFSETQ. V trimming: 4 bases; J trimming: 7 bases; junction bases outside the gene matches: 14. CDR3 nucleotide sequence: TGCGCCAGCAGCCAACCTTCGACTAGCGGGGGAATTGACGGGGAGCTGTTTTTT. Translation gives CASSQPSTSGGIDGELFF.

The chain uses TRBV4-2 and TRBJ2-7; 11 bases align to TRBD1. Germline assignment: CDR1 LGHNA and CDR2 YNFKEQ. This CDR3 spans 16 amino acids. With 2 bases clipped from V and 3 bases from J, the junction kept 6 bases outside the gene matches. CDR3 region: CASSQRAGTGGYEQYF. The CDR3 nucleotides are TGTGCCAGCAGCCAAAGAGCCGGGACAGGGGGCTACGAGCAGTACTTC.

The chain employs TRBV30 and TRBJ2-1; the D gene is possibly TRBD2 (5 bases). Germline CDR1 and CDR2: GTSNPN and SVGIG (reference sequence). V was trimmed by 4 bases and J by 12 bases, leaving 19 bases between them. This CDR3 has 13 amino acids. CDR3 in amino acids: CAWNFGRTHGQFF. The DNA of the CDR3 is TGTGCCTGGAACTTCGGAAGGACTCATGGGCAGTTCTTC.

The CDR3 bases are TGTGCCAGTAGTAACAGGGCGGTCGGTAATTCACCCCTCCACTTT. Amino acid sequence: CASSNRAVGNSPLHF. The rearrangement joins TRBV19 to TRBJ1-6, with D perhaps TRBD1 (6 bases). From germline, CDR1 is LNHDA and CDR2 SQIVND (reference sequence). This CDR3 contains 15 residues. The V end was cut by 4 bases, the J end by 6 bases, with 13 bases between. Variable domain in full (rest from reference TRBV19 and TRBJ1-6): DGGITQSPKYLFRKEGQNVTLSCEQNLNHDAMYWYRQDPGQGLRLIYYSQIVNDFQKGDIAEGYSVSREKKESFPLTVTSAQKNPTAFYLCASSNRAVGNSPLHFGNGTRLTVT.

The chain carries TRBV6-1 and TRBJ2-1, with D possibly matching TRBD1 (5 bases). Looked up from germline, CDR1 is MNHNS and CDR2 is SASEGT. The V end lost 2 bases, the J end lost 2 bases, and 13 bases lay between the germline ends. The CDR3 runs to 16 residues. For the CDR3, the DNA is TGTGCCAGCAGTGAAAGGGTGGCAGGGCCCTACAATGAGCAGTTCTTC. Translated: CASSERVAGPYNEQFF.

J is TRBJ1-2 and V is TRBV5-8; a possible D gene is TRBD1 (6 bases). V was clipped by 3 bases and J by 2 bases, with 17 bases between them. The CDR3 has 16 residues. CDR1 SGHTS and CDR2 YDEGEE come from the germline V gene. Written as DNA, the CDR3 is TGTGCCAGCAGCTCCGGACAGCCTTCACCCAACTATGGCTACACCTTC. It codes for CASSSGQPSPNYGYTF.

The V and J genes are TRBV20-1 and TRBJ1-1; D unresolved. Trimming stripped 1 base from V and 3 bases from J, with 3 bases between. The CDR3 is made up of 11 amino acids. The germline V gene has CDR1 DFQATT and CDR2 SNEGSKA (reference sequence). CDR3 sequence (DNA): TGCAGTGCTAGAGCCGACACTGAAGCTTTCTTT. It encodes CSARADTEAFF.

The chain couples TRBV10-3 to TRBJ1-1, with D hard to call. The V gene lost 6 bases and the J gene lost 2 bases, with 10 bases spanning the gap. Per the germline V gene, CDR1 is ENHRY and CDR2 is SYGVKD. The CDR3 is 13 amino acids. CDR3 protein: CAIRANPNTEAFF. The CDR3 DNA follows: TGTGCCATCAGGGCCAATCCCAACACTGAAGCTTTCTTT.

For the CDR3, the DNA is TGTGCCAGCACCTGGGGACAGCTGATGAACACTGAAGCTTTCTTT. It encodes CASTWGQLMNTEAFF. The genes are TRBV28 and TRBJ1-1; 7 bases line up with TRBD1. Trimming removed 7 bases from V and 0 bases from J; junction bases left unmatched: 8. Germline V gives CDR1 MDHEN, CDR2 SYDVKM. This CDR3 is 15 amino acids long.

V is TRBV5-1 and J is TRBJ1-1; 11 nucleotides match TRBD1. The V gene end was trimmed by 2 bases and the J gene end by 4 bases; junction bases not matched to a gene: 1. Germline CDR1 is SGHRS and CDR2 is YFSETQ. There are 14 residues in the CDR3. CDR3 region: CASSFGTGGTEAFF. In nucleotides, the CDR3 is TGCGCCAGCAGCTTTGGGACAGGGGGCACTGAAGCTTTCTTT.

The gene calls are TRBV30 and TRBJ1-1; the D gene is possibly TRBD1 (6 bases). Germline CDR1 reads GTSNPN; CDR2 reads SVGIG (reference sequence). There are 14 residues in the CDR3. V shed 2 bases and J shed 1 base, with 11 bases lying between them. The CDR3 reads CAWSMRGGNTEAFF. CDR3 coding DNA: TGTGCCTGGAGTATGAGAGGGGGGAACACTGAAGCTTTCTTT.

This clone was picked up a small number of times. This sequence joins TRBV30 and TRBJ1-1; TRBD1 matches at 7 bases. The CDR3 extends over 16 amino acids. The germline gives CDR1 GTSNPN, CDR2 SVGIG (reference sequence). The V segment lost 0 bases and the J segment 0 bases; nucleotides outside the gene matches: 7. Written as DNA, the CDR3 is TGTGCCTGGAGTGTACCCTGGGGACAGTTGAACACTGAAGCTTTCTTT. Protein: CAWSVPWGQLNTEAFF.

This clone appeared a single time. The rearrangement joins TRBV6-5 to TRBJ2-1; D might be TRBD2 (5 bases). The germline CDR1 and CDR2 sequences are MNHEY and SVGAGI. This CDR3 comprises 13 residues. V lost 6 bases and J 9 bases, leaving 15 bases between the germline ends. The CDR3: CASRRSGEVEQFF. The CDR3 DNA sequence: TGTGCCAGCAGAAGGAGCGGTGAGGTTGAGCAGTTCTTC.

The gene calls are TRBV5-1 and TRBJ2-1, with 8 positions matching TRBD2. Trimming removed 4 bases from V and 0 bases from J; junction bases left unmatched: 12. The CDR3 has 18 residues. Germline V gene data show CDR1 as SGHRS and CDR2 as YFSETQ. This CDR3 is CASSLRISGVSSYNEQFF. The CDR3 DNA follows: TGCGCCAGCAGCCTAAGGATTAGCGGGGTAAGCTCCTACAATGAGCAGTTCTTC.

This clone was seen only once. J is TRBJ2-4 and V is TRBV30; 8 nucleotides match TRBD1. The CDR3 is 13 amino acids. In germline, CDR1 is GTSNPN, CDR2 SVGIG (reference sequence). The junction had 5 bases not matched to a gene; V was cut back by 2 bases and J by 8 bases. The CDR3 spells CAWSHSGGDIQYF. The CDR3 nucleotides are TGTGCCTGGAGTCATTCAGGGGGCGACATTCAGTACTTC.

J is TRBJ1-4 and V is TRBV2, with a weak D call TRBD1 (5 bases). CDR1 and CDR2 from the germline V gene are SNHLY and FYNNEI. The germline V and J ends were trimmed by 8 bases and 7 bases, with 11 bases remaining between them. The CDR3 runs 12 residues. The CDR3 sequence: CASVEGSEKLFF. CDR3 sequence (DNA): TGTGCCAGCGTGGAGGGGAGTGAAAAACTGTTTTTT.

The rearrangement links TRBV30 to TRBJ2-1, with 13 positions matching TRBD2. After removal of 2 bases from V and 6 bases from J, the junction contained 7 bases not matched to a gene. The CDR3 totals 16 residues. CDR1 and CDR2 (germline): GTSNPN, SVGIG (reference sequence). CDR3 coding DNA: TGTGCCTGGAGTAGGACTAGCGGGAGCATGCCCAATGAGCAGTTCTTC. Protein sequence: CAWSRTSGSMPNEQFF.

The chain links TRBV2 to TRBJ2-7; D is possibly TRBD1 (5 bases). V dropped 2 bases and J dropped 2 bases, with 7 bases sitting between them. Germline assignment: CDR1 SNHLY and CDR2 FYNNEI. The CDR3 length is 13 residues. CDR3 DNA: TGTGCCAGCAGTGAAACAGGAGCCTACGAGCAGTACTTC. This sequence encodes CASSETGAYEQYF.

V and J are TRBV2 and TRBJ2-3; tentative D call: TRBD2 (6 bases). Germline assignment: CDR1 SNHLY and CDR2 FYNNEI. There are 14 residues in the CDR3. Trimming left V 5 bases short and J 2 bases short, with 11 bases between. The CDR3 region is CASSRSGYTDTQYF. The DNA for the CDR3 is TGTGCCAGCAGTCGTAGCGGTTACACAGATACGCAGTATTTT.

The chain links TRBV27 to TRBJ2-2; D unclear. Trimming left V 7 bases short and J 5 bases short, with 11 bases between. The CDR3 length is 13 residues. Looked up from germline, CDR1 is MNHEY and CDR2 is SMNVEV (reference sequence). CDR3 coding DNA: TGTGCCAGCACTGCTAACCCTACCGGGGAGCTGTTTTTT. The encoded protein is CASTANPTGELFF.

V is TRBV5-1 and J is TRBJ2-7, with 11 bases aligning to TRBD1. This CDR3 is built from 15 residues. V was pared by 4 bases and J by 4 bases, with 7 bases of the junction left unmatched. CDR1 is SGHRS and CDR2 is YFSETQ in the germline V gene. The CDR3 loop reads CASSLGTGGIYEQYF. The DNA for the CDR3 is TGCGCCAGCAGCCTAGGGACAGGGGGGATTTACGAGCAGTACTTC.

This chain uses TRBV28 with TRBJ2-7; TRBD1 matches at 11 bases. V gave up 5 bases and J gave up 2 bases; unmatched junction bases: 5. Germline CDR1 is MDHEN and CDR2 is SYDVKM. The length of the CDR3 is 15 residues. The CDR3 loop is CASSRTGQGAYEQYF. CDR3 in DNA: TGTGCCAGCAGTCGAACGGGACAGGGGGCCTACGAGCAGTACTTC.

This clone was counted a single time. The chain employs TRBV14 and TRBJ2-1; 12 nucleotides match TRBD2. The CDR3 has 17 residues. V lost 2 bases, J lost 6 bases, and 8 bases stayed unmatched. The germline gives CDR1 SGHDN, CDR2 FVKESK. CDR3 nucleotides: TGTGCCAGCAGCCAACTCCTAGCGGGGGGGACTCCCAATGAGCAGTTCTTC. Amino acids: CASSQLLAGGTPNEQFF.

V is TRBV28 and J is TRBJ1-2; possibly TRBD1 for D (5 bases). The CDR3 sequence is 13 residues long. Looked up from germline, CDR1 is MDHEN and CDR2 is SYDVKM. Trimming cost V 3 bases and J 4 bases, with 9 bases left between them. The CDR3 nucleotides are TGTGCCAGCAGTTTTGGAGGGGCCTATGGCTACACCTTC. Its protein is CASSFGGAYGYTF.

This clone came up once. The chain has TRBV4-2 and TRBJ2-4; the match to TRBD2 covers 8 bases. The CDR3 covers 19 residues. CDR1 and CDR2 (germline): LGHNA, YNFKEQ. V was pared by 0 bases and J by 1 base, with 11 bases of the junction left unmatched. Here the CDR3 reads CASSQEAGVGYTAKNIQYF. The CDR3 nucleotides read TGTGCCAGCAGCCAAGAAGCGGGAGTAGGCTATACGGCCAAAAACATTCAGTACTTC.